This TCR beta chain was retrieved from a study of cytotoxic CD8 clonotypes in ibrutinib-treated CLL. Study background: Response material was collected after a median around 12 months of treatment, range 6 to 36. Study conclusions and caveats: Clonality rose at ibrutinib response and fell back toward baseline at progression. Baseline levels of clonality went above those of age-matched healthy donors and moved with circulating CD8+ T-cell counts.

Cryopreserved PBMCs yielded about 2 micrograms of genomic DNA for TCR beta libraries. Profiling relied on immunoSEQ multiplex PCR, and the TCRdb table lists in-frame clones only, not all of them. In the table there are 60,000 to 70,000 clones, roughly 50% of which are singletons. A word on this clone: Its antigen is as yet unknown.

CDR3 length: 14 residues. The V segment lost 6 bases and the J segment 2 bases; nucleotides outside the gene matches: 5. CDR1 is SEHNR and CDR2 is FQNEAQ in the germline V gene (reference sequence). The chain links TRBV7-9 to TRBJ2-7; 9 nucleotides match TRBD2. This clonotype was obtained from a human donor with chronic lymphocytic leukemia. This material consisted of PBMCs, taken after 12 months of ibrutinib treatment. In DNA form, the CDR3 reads TGTGCCAGCAGTAGGGTAGCGGGAGCCTACGAGCAGTACTTC. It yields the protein CASSRVAGAYEQYF.